One sample yielded the 21 T cell receptor beta chains listed below, sequenced in a study of metastatic and nonmetastatic thyroid tumors. Before thyroid surgery, none of the patients had received any treatment. TCRdb re-called clones from the PCR reads using MiXCR. The table has some 16,000 clones, 26% seen once. Sequences were obtained from tumor tissue. The receptors were gathered from a female donor with papillary thyroid cancer or a benign thyroid nodule (not recorded which). Some clones in this sample may be carry-over from other donors' samples.

Points on this clone: Being one base from a much bigger clone, this may be a read error. The rearrangement uses TRBV7-3 and TRBJ2-5; a weak D match, TRBD1 (6 bases). V shed 5 bases and J shed 5 bases, with 21 bases lying between them. The length of the CDR3 is 16 residues. The germline gives CDR1 SGHTA, CDR2 FQGTGA. The CDR3 reads CASSQTGCGVRETQYF. CDR3 coding DNA: TGTGCCAGCAGCCAAACAGGGTGCGGTGTGCGGGAGACCCAGTACTTC.

This clone was recorded many times. V usage is TRBV9 and J usage is TRBJ1-1; TRBD1 matches 7 bases. Per the germline V gene, CDR1 is SGDLS and CDR2 is YYNGEE. Losses at the gene ends were 3 bases for V and 8 bases for J; bases not matched to a gene: 1. This CDR3 region has 11 residues. CDR3 protein: CASSARGEAFF. CDR3 in DNA: TGTGCCAGCAGCGCCAGGGGGGAAGCTTTCTTT.

This clone was counted ten times or more. V usage is TRBV19 and J usage is TRBJ1-2; 7 nucleotides agree with TRBD1. Germline loops: CDR1 LNHDA, CDR2 SQIVND (reference sequence). The CDR3 totals 15 residues. J was trimmed by 1 base and V by 6 bases; bases with no gene match: 8. Written as DNA, the CDR3 is TGTGCCAGTAGGGGAGACAGGGTTGGTAACTATGGCTACACCTTC. Its translation is CASRGDRVGNYGYTF. Looking up the rest from reference TRBV19 and TRBJ1-2 gives the full variable domain: DGGITQSPKYLFRKEGQNVTLSCEQNLNHDAMYWYRQDPGQGLRLIYYSQIVNDFQKGDIAEGYSVSREKKESFPLTVTSAQKNPTAFYLCASRGDRVGNYGYTFGSGTRLTVV.

The gene calls are TRBV4-1 and TRBJ2-7; TRBD2 agrees at 7 bases. Germline CDR1 reads MGHRA; CDR2 reads YSYEKL. The CDR3 sequence is 16 residues long. The trim removed 0 bases at V and 1 base at J, leaving 6 bases unmatched. In DNA form, the CDR3 reads TGCGCCAGCAGCCAAGACCCCGGGGGGAGTTCCTACGAGCAGTACTTC. Amino acid sequence: CASSQDPGGSSYEQYF.

In this sample, this clone turned up many times. V usage is TRBV3-1 and J usage is TRBJ1-6; D is unclear. V was cut by 1 base and J by 2 bases, with 12 bases left in between. The germline V gene encodes CDR1 LGHDT and CDR2 YNNKEL (reference sequence). The CDR3 is 17 residues long. The CDR3 region has the DNA TGTGCCAGCAGCCAAGTCCCAGGACCCCCCTATAATTCACCCCTCCACTTT. As protein: CASSQVPGPPYNSPLHF.

This clone was observed at least ten times. This chain uses TRBV19 with TRBJ2-1; the match to TRBD2 covers 12 bases. Germline V gene data show CDR1 as LNHDA and CDR2 as SQIVND (reference sequence). This CDR3 is built from 17 residues. V lost 2 bases to trimming and J lost 7 bases; unmatched junction nucleotides: 9. The CDR3 coding sequence is TGTGCCAGTAGTATAAAAAAGGGACTAGCGGGTCGTAATGAGCAGTTCTTC. Its translation: CASSIKKGLAGRNEQFF.

As for this clone: A read error may explain this, as a much larger clone is one base away. The gene calls are TRBV11-2 and TRBJ2-1, with a weak D call TRBD2 (6 bases). The CDR3 has 14 residues. Germline-derived CDR1 and CDR2 are SGHAT and FQNNGV. The CDR3 DNA reads TGTGCCAGCAGTATGAGGAGCGGGTACAATGTGCAGTTCTTC. Protein product: CASSMRSGYNVQFF.

This clone was seen a handful of times. The genes are TRBV6-5 and TRBJ2-1, with 9 bases that match TRBD2. Germline assignment: CDR1 MNHEY and CDR2 SVGAGI. The V and J ends lost 2 bases and 5 bases, in that order; junction bases with no gene match: 13. The CDR3 extends over 18 amino acids. Here the CDR3 reads CASSYPKPSGMADNEQFF. The CDR3 nucleotides read TGTGCCAGCAGTTACCCGAAGCCTAGCGGGATGGCGGACAATGAGCAGTTCTTC.

Only a few counts were recorded for this clone. The junction differs from germline at one of its ends, possibly a read error. The chain has TRBV12-3 or TRBV12-4 and TRBJ2-3, with 9 bases identical to TRBD1. There are 14 residues in the CDR3. In DNA form, the CDR3 reads TGTGCCCGCAGCCGGGACAGGGACACAGATACGCAGTATTTT. It specifies CARSRDRDTDTQYF.

This clone was counted between two and nine times. The chain employs TRBV29-1 and TRBJ1-4, with TRBD1 as a possible D gene (5 bases). V shed 7 bases and J shed 6 bases, with 21 bases lying between them. Per germline, CDR1 SQVTM and CDR2 ANQGSEA. The CDR3 is 15 amino acids. This chain's CDR3 is CSGHQARGLDEKLFF. CDR3 in DNA: TGCAGCGGACATCAAGCCCGGGGACTGGATGAAAAACTGTTTTTT.

Note on this clone: This may arise from a read error, as a much more abundant clone is one base away. This sequence joins TRBV29-1 and TRBJ2-1; the D gene is possibly TRBD2 (6 bases). Between the trimmed V and J ends, which lost 5 bases and 0 bases, there was a span of 14 bases. Germline V CDR1 and CDR2: SQVTM, ANQGSEA. The CDR3 contains 15 residues. DNA of the CDR3: TGCAGCGTTTTGGGAGGAAAGGTCTCCTACAATGAGCAGTTCTTC. Translated: CSVLGGKVSYNEQFF.

The chain is built from TRBV5-1 and TRBJ2-2; tentatively, D is TRBD2 (5 bases). Trimming left V 0 bases short and J 1 base short, with 16 bases between. CDR3 length: 18 amino acids. Germline lookup yields CDR1 SGHRS and CDR2 YFSETQ. The CDR3 DNA reads TGCGCCAGCAGCTTGGTCCTAAGGACTCAAAGGAACACCGGGGAGCTGTTTTTT. It specifies CASSLVLRTQRNTGELFF.

The V call is TRBV20-1, the J call TRBJ1-3; D possibly corresponds to TRBD1 (6 bases). The CDR3 consists of 13 residues. V gave up 4 bases and J gave up 7 bases, with 14 bases separating them. The germline V gene has CDR1 DFQATT and CDR2 SNEGSKA (reference sequence). The CDR3 DNA follows: TGCAGTGCTATCGGTACAGGGAGCAACACCATATATTTT. This translates into CSAIGTGSNTIYF.

This clone showed up many times. This rearrangement joins TRBV27 to TRBJ2-7; D not certain. From germline, CDR1 is MNHEY and CDR2 SMNVEV (reference sequence). The ends were cut back, 8 bases at V and 4 bases at J, with 15 bases in the middle. This CDR3 has 13 residues. CDR3 sequence reads: CASLPTDLYEQYF. CDR3 nucleotide sequence: TGTGCCAGCCTCCCTACGGACCTTTACGAGCAGTACTTC.

This clone was seen once. The chain employs TRBV30 and TRBJ2-5; 14 bases are a match to TRBD2. The V segment lost 3 bases and the J segment 2 bases; nucleotides outside the gene matches: 11. Per germline, CDR1 GTSNPN and CDR2 SVGIG (reference sequence). The CDR3 is made up of 18 amino acids. The CDR3 protein is CAWRVGLAGGGRQETQYF. The DNA of the CDR3 is TGTGCCTGGAGAGTCGGACTAGCGGGAGGCGGGAGGCAAGAGACCCAGTACTTC.

This clone has only a few counts. The V and J genes are TRBV25-1 and TRBJ1-5, with TRBD1 identical over 10 bases. CDR1 and CDR2 (germline): MGHDK, SYGVNS. V was pared by 6 bases and J by 5 bases, with 4 bases of the junction left unmatched. The CDR3 length is 14 residues. The CDR3 region has the DNA TGTGCCAGCAGCCAGACAGGGGGCTATCAGCCCCAGCATTTT. Translated, it gives CASSQTGGYQPQHF.

This clone was observed at least ten times. The rearrangement links TRBV19 to TRBJ2-5; perhaps D is TRBD1 or TRBD2 (6 bases each). Trimming removed 3 bases from V and 5 bases from J, with 16 bases in between. From germline, CDR1 is LNHDA and CDR2 SQIVND (reference sequence). The CDR3 has 15 residues. The CDR3 sequence: CASSIPGEEYETQYF. In DNA, the CDR3 is TGTGCCAGTAGTATCCCAGGGGAGGAGTACGAGACCCAGTACTTC. Filled out from reference TRBV19 and TRBJ2-5, the complete variable domain reads DGGITQSPKYLFRKEGQNVTLSCEQNLNHDAMYWYRQDPGQGLRLIYYSQIVNDFQKGDIAEGYSVSREKKESFPLTVTSAQKNPTAFYLCASSIPGEEYETQYFGPGTRLLVL.

This clone was counted at least ten times. Here the CDR3 DNA reads TGCAGCGTTGAACGGCAGCTCTATGGCTACACCTTC. Protein: CSVERQLYGYTF. V is TRBV29-1 and J is TRBJ1-2; D call uncertain. V lost 2 bases to trimming and J lost 4 bases, with 8 bases between them. The germline CDR1 and CDR2 sequences are SQVTM and ANQGSEA. The length of the CDR3 is 12 residues.

The chain couples TRBV12-3 or TRBV12-4 to TRBJ2-1, with 11 nucleotides matching TRBD1. The CDR3 has 13 amino acids. With V trimmed by 6 bases and J by 9 bases, 4 bases remained unmatched. CDR3 amino acids: CASREDRGLEQFF. The CDR3 DNA is TGTGCCAGCAGGGAGGACAGGGGGCTTGAGCAGTTCTTC.

As concerns this clone: Being one base from a much bigger clone, this may be a read error. The chain employs TRBV29-1 and TRBJ2-3, with D maybe TRBD2 (6 bases). The CDR3 contains 14 residues. The germline V and J ends were trimmed by 4 bases and 0 bases, with 11 bases remaining between them. The germline V gene encodes CDR1 SQVTM and CDR2 ANQGSEA. The CDR3 nucleotides read TGCAGCGTTGGAGGAGGGATGAGCACAGATACGCAGTATTTT. This encodes CSVGGGMSTDTQYF.

This clone was seen at least ten times. The V and J genes are TRBV7-9 and TRBJ2-2; D is unclear. This CDR3 has 12 amino acids. Looked up from germline, CDR1 is SEHNR and CDR2 is FQNEAQ (reference sequence). The V gene lost 2 bases and the J gene lost 6 bases, with 4 bases spanning the gap. The CDR3 nucleotides read TGTGCCAGCAGCTTAAATGCCGGGGAGCTGTTTTTT. Amino acids: CASSLNAGELFF.